In its sample, the clone carrying this T cell receptor beta chain was seen many times. Antigen: not known. Patients with other autoimmune diseases, uncontrolled infections, pregnancy or lactation were excluded. The entry originates in a study of Graves' ophthalmopathy and Graves' hyperthyroidism. Findings and caveats of the study: Blood was where most expanded thyroid clonotypes above 0.001 frequency also turned up.

RNA transcripts yielded amplified TCR beta CDR3 regions. Scientists carried out first-round RT-PCR using HTBI primers and then a second-round multiplex PCR. Using its own MiXCR run on the multiplex PCR reads, TCRdb lists one record per CDR3 protein. The profile shows 45,000 to 60,000 distinct CDR3 sequences, approximately 45% of them singletons. V gave up 0 bases and J gave up 4 bases, with 13 bases separating them. The CDR3 spans 15 residues. Germline CDR1 SGHKS, CDR2 YYEKEE (reference sequence). J is TRBJ1-2 and V is TRBV5-5; D not resolved. Sample: peripheral blood. The receptor was isolated from an adult woman with Graves' ophthalmopathy. The CDR3 loop is CASSLALGYPYGYTF. CDR3 coding DNA: TGTGCCAGCAGCTTGGCCTTAGGGTACCCCTATGGCTACACCTTC.